What follows are 11 T cell receptor beta chains derived from one specimen sequenced in a study of vaccination effects on CD4 cells after COVID-19. Sequencing used immunoSEQ multiplex PCR; TCRdb keeps in-frame clones, though not all of them. Of over 25,000 clones listed, 75% to 90% are singletons. These receptors have no identified antigens. Before sequencing took place, the ViraFEST assay used viral peptide pools to expand antigen-specific CD4+ T cells. Culture proceeded for approximately nine days, and CD4+ T cells were then isolated. All study participants received two doses of BNT162b2 or mRNA-1273 vaccine. Sequenced material: CD4+ T cells from PBMCs cultured with SARS-CoV-2 spike peptides, taken after COVID-19 vaccination. Receptor source: a human donor who received a COVID-19 vaccine. Some clones in this sample may be carry-over from other donors' samples.

The chain joins TRBV5-1 to TRBJ1-1; 7 nucleotides line up with TRBD1. Germline values: CDR1 SGHRS, CDR2 YFSETQ. V lost 3 bases and J lost 11; bases outside the gene matches: 10. The CDR3 extends over 13 amino acids. The CDR3 region is CASSSEPQGNAFF. For the CDR3, the DNA is TGCGCCAGCAGCTCCGAGCCACAGGGGAACGCTTTCTTT. The whole variable domain, filled in from reference TRBV5-1 and TRBJ1-1, reads KAGVTQTPRYLIKTRGQQVTLSCSPISGHRSVSWYQQTPGQGLQFLFEYFSETQRNKGNFPGRFSGRQFSNSRSEMNVSTLELGDSALYLCASSSEPQGNAFFGQGTRLTVV.

This chain links TRBV5-1 with TRBJ2-2; D ambiguous. With 4 bases removed from V and 1 base from J, the gap between germline ends came to 8 bases. Germline V gene sequence: CDR1 SGHRS, CDR2 YFSETQ. The CDR3 is made up of 14 amino acids. The CDR3 DNA is TGCGCCAGCAGCCCGACGGGGAACACCGGGGAGCTGTTTTTT. Residues: CASSPTGNTGELFF.

The genes are TRBV3-1 (or the pseudogene TRBV3-2) and TRBJ2-5; 9 bases fit TRBD1. Germline lookup yields CDR1 LGHDT and CDR2 YNNKEL (reference sequence). V shed 4 bases, J shed 1 base, and the junction held 7 bases outside the gene matches. CDR3 length: 16 residues. CDR3 nucleotide sequence: TGTGCCAGCAGCCCTTGGACAGGGGCCGCCCAAGAGACCCAGTACTTC. Translated, it gives CASSPWTGAAQETQYF.

V is TRBV5-8 and J is TRBJ1-5, with 11 bases that match TRBD1. The V gene's germline CDR1 is SGHTS and CDR2 YDEGEE. Trimming removed 0 bases from V and 2 bases from J; junction bases left unmatched: 1. The CDR3 sequence is 16 residues long. The CDR3, as DNA: TGTGCCAGCAGCTTGGGGGACAGGGGGGGCAATCAGCCCCAGCATTTT. Translation: CASSLGDRGGNQPQHF.

V usage is TRBV6-2 or TRBV6-3 and J usage is TRBJ1-5; D gene uncertain. Trimming stripped 5 bases from V and 8 bases from J, with 10 bases between. The CDR3 runs 12 residues. Germline CDR1 is MNHEY and CDR2 is SVGEGT. The CDR3 coding sequence is TGTGCCAGCAGTAGTTCGGTCGAGCCCCAGCATTTT. Translated, it gives CASSSSVEPQHF.

This rearrangement joins TRBV6-1 to TRBJ2-7; 7 bases agree with TRBD1. Germline V lookup: CDR1 MNHNS, CDR2 SASEGT. With V trimmed by 0 bases and J by 0 bases, 11 bases remained unmatched. The CDR3 runs to 18 residues. CDR3 bases: TGTGCCAGCAGTGAAGCTAGTCCCCGGGACAGCCACTCCTACGAGCAGTACGTC. Its protein product is CASSEASPRDSHSYEQYV.

The J gene is TRBJ1-5, the V gene TRBV6-6; D remains unclear. CDR3 length: 12 amino acids. CDR1 is MNHNY and CDR2 is SVGAGI in the germline V gene (reference sequence). V dropped 5 bases and J dropped 7 bases, with 9 bases sitting between them. The CDR3 here is CASSHSIQPQHF. CDR3 nucleotide sequence: TGTGCCAGCAGTCACAGTATACAGCCCCAGCATTTT.

The chain uses TRBV11-2 and TRBJ2-5; possibly TRBD2 for D (6 bases). The CDR3 is made up of 13 amino acids. Trimming removed 8 bases at V and 1 base at J, with 11 bases between. CDR1 and CDR2 from the germline V gene are SGHAT and FQNNGV. The CDR3 coding sequence is TGTGCCAGCGCTGGGGGGATCCAAGAGACCCAGTACTTC. Its translation is CASAGGIQETQYF.

This rearrangement joins TRBV27 to TRBJ1-3; D not resolved. The length of the CDR3 is 16 residues. Germline V gene lookup returns CDR1 MNHEY and CDR2 SMNVEV (reference sequence). V lost 7 bases, J lost 2 bases, and 18 bases lay in between. CDR3 in DNA: TGTGCCAGCAAACCCGCGGGAGGGAAGGCTGGAAACACCATATATTTT. Protein sequence: CASKPAGGKAGNTIYF.

The V gene is TRBV11-2, the J gene TRBJ1-1; 8 nucleotides agree with TRBD1. Per germline, CDR1 SGHAT and CDR2 FQNNGV. CDR3 size: 13 residues. After removal of 2 bases from V and 10 bases from J, the junction contained 6 bases not matched to a gene. In DNA, the CDR3 is TGTGCCAGCAGCTTATCACAGGGGGAAACAGCTTTCTTT. Translating gives CASSLSQGETAFF. The full variable domain, with the rest looked up from reference TRBV11-2 and TRBJ1-1, is EAGVAQSPRYKIIEKRQSVAFWCNPISGHATLYWYQQILGQGPKLLIQFQNNGVVDDSQLPKDRFSAERLKGVDSTLKIQPAKLEDSAVYLCASSLSQGETAFFGQGTRLTVV.

The chain links TRBV20-1 to TRBJ1-1; D not certain. Trimming shortened V by 1 base and J by 5 bases, and 5 bases separated the two germline ends. Germline V gene lookup returns CDR1 DFQATT and CDR2 SNEGSKA (reference sequence). The CDR3 has 11 residues. Here the CDR3 DNA reads TGCAGTGCTAGAGCTTATACTGAAGCTTTCTTT. This gives the protein CSARAYTEAFF.